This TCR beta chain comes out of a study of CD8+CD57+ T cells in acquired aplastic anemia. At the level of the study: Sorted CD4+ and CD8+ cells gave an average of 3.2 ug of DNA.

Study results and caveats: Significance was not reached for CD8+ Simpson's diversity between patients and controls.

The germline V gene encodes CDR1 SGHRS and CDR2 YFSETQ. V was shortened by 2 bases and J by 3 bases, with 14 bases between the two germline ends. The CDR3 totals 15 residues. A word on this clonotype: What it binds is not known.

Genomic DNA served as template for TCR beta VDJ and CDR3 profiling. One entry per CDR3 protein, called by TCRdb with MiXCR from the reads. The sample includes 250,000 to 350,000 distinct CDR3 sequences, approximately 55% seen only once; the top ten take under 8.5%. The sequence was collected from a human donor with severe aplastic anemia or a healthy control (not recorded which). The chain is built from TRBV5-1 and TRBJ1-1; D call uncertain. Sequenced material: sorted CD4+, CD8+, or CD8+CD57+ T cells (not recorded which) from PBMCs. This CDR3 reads CASSFGAGIYTEAFF. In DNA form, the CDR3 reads TGCGCCAGCAGCTTTGGAGCGGGAATCTACACTGAAGCTTTCTTT.